What follows describes a single T cell receptor (beta chain). No antigen is known for it. Sequencing was performed with immunoSEQ multiplex PCR; in TCRdb, only in-frame clones are kept and a portion is missing. The sample has about 15,000 clones; about 76% are singletons. The source of the sample is a study of T cell clonotyping in hematopoietic cell transplantation. Broader study findings: Cells were unsorted, so CD4 and CD8 contributions were not separated. Few recipient clonotypes overlapped donors; over 95% were de novo at given depth. Graft donor and pretransplant recipient Inverse Simpson Index values predicted broader posttransplant TCR diversity. After transplant, recipient diversity fell while pathologically expanded clonotypes grew through day 180.

The junction had 9 bases not matched to a gene; V was cut back by 5 bases and J by 4 bases. The CDR3 covers 15 residues. Per germline, CDR1 LGHNA and CDR2 YNFKEQ. This TCR was recovered from a woman in her sixties in good health. Some clones in this sample may be carry-over from other donors' samples. V and J are TRBV4-2 and TRBJ1-1; 8 positions agree with TRBD1. The sequencing input was peripheral blood mononuclear cells. The DNA for the CDR3 is TGTGCCAGCAGCGTCGGACAGGGTAAGGCCACTGAAGCTTTCTTT. It is translated as CASSVGQGKATEAFF.